The clone carrying this T cell receptor (beta chain) turned up a few times. This sample is drawn from a study of T cells in Graves' hyperthyroidism and ophthalmopathy. Germline CDR1 is SEHNR and CDR2 is FQNEAQ (reference sequence). The CDR3 is 13 amino acids. V lost 3 bases and J lost 8; bases outside the gene matches: 4. TCR beta CDR3 region amplification was performed from RNA transcripts. First-round RT-PCR of the TCR CDR3 relied on the HTBI primer set. One entry per CDR3 protein, called by TCRdb with MiXCR from the multiplex PCR reads. The table shows 650,000 to 800,000 distinct CDR3 sequences, with over 40% occurring only once.

The TCR originated in an adult man with Graves' disease, either hyperthyroidism or ophthalmopathy (not recorded which). This chain uses TRBV7-9 with TRBJ1-2, with 9 bases aligning to TRBD1. The sequencing sample was made of peripheral blood or thyroid tissue (not recorded which). CDR3 sequence (DNA): TGTGCCAGCAGCTTGGAGGACAGGGGCGGCTACACCTTC. It translates to CASSLEDRGGYTF.